This T cell receptor (beta chain) was sequenced in a study of T cell changes during pregnancy in multiple sclerosis. Germline CDR1 and CDR2: SEHNR and FQNEAQ (reference sequence). This CDR3 region has 16 residues. Trimming took off 2 bases at V and 0 bases at J, with 13 bases between the two ends. In this sample, this clone turned up once. Clones were read by immunoSEQ multiplex PCR, and TCRdb kept only the in-frame ones, dropping some. The sample includes 70,000 to 85,000 clones, around 90% seen only once; the top ten take almost 1.5%. The chain carries TRBV7-9 and TRBJ2-5, with D tentatively TRBD1 (6 bases). Sequenced here: peripheral blood, sampled before pregnancy. The TCR sequence derives from a female donor with multiple sclerosis, enrolled in a pregnancy study. This CDR3 reads CASSLRTGINQETQYF. In DNA, the CDR3 is TGTGCCAGCAGCTTACGTACAGGGATAAACCAAGAGACCCAGTACTTC.